The clone carrying this T cell receptor beta chain was observed a single time. What it recognizes is unknown. The sample comes from a study of CD4 T cells in relation to SARS-CoV-2 and coronaviruses. Study-wide points: Each donor contributed either pre-pandemic or post-infection samples, not both.

This CDR3 contains 17 residues. The germline gives CDR1 SGHRS, CDR2 YFSETQ. J was trimmed by 2 bases and V by 0 bases; bases with no gene match: 3. CD4+ T cells from unexposed donors were obtained before the COVID-19 pandemic (2011-2018). After less than 11 days of culture, CD4+ T cells were isolated. Some clones are missing from TCRdb's copy, which holds only in-frame ones; the method was immunoSEQ multiplex PCR. The sample has tens of thousands of clones, around 67% seen once; the top ten hold 20% to 25%. This TCR was recovered from a human donor in good health. Material for sequencing was CD4+ T cells from PBMCs, cultured in vitro. The chain couples TRBV5-1 to TRBJ2-2; TRBD2 agrees at 11 bases. The chain's CDR3 is CASSLALAGGNTGELFF. Written as DNA, the CDR3 is TGCGCCAGCAGCTTGGCTCTAGCGGGGGGAAACACCGGGGAGCTGTTTTTT.